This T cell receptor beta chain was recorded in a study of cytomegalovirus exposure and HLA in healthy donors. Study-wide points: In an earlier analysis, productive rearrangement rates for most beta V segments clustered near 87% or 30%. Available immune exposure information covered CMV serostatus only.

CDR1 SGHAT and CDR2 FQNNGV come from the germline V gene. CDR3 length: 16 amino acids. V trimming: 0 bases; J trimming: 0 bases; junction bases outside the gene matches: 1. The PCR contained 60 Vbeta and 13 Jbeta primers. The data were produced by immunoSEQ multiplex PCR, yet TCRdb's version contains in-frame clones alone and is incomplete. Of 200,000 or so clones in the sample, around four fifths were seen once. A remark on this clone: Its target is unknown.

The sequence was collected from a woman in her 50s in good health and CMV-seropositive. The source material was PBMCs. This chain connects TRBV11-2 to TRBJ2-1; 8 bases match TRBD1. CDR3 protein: CASSLEGTGSYNEQFF. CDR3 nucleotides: TGTGCCAGCAGCTTAGAAGGGACAGGCTCCTACAATGAGCAGTTCTTC.